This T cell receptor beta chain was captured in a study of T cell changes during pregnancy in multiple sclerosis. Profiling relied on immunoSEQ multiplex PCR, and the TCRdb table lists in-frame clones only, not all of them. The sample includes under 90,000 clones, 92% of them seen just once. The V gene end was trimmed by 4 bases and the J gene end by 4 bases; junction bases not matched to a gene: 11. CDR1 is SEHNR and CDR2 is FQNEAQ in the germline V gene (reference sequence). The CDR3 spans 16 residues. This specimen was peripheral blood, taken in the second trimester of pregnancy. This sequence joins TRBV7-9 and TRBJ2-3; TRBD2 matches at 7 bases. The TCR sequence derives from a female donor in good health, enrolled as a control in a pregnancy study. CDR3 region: CASSSLSGEGPDTQYF. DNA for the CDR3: TGTGCCAGCAGCTCCCTTTCGGGGGAGGGCCCAGATACGCAGTATTTT.